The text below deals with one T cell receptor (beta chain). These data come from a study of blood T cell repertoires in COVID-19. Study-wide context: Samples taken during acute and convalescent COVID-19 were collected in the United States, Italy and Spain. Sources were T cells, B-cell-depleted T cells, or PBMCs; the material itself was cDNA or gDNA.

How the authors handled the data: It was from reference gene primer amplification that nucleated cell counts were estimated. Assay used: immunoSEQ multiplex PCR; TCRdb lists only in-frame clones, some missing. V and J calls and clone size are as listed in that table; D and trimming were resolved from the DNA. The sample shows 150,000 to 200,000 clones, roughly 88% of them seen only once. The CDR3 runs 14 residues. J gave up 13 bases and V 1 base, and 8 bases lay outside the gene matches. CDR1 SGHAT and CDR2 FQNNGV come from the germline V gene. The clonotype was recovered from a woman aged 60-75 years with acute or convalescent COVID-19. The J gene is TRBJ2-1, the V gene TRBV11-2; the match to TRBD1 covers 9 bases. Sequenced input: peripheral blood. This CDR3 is CASSLVGQGISQFF. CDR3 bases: TGTGCCAGCAGCTTAGTGGGACAGGGAATTTCACAGTTCTTC.